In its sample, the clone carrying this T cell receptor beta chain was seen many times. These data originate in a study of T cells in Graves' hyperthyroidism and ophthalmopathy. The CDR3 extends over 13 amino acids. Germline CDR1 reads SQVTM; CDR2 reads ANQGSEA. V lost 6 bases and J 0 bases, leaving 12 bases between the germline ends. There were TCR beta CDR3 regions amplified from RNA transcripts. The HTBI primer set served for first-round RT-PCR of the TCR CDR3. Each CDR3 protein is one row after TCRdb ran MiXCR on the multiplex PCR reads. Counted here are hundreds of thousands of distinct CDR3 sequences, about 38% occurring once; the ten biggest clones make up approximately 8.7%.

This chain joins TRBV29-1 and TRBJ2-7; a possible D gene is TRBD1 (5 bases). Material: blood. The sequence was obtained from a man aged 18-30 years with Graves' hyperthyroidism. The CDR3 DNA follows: TGCAGCGTCAAGGGGTTATCCTCCTACGAGCAGTACTTC. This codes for CSVKGLSSYEQYF.